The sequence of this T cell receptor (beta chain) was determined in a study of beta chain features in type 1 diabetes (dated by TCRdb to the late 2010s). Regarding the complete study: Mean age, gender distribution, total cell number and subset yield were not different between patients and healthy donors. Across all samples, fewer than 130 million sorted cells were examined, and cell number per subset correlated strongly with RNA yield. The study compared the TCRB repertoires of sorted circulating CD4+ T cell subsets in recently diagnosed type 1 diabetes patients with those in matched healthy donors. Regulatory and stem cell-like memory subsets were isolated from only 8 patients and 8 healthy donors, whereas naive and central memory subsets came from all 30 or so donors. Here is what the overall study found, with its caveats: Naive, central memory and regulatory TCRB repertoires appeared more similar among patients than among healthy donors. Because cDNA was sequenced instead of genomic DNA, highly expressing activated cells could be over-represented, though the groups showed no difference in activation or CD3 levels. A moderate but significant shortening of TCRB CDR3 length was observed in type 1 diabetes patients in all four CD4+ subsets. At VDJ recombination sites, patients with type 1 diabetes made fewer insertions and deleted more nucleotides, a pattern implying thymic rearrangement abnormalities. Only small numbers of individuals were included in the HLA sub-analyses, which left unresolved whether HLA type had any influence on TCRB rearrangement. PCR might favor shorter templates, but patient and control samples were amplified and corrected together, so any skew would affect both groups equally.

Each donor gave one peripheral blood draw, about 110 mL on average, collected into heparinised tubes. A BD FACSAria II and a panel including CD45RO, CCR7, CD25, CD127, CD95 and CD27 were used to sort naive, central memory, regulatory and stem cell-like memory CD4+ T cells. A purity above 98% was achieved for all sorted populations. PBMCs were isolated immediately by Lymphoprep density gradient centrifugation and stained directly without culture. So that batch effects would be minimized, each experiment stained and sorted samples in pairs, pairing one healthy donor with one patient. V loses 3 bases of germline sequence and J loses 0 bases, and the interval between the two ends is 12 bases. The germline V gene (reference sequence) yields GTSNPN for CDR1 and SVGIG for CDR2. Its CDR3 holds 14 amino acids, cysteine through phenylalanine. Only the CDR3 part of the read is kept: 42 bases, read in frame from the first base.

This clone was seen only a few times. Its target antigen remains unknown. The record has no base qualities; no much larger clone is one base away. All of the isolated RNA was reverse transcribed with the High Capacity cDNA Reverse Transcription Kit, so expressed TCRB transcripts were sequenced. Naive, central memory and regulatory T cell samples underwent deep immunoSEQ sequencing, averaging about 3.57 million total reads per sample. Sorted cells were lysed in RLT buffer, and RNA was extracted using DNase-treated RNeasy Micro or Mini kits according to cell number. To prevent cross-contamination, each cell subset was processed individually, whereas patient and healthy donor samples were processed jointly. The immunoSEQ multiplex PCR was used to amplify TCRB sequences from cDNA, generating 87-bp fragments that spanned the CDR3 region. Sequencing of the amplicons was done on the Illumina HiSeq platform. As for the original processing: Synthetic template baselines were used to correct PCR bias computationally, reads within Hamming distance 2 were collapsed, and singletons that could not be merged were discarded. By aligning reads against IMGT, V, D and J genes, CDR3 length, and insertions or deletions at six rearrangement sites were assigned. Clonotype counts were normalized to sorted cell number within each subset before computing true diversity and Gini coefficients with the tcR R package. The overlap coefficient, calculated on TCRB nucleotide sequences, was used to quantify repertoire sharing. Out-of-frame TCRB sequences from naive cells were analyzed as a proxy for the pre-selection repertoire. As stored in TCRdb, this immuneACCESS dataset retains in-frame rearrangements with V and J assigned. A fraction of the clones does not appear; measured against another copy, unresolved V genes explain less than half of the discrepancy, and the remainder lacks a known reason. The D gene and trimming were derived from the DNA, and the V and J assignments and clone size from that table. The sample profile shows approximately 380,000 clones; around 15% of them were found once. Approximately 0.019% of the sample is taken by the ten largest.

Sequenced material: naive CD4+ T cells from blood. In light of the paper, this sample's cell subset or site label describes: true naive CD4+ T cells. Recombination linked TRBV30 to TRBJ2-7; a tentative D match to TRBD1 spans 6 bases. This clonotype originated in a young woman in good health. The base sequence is TGTGCCTGGAGGAGGACAGCGAACTCCTACGAGCAGTACTTC. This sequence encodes CAWRRTANSYEQYF.